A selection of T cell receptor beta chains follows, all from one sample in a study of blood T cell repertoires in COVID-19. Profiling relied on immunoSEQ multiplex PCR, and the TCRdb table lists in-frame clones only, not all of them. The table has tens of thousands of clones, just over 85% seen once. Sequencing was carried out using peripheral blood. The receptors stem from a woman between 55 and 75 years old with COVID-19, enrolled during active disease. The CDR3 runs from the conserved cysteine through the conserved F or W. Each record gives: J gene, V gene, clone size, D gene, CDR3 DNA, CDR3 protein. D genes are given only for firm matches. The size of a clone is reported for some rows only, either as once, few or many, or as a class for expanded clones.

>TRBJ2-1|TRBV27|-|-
TGTGCCAGCAGTCCCCGCTGGGGGGGCATCGATGAGCAGTTCTTC
CASSPRWGGIDEQFF
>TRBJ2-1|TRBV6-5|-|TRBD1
TGTGCCAGCAAATCGGGACAGCTAGGTTTCAATGAGCAGTTCTTC
CASKSGQLGFNEQFF
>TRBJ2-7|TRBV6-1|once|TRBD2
TGTGCCAGCAGTGAAGGGTTGAGTGTGGCAGGGAGGGGTTACGAGCAGTACTTC
CASSEGLSVAGRGYEQYF
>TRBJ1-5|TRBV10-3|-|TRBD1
TGTGCCATCAGTGAGCAGGGGGCAGGTCAGCCCCAGCATTTT
CAISEQGAGQPQHF
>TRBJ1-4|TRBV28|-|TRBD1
TGTGCCAGCAGCCGAGGACAGGGGAGAGAAAAACTGTTTTTT
CASSRGQGREKLFF
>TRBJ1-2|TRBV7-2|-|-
TGTGCCAGCACCGAACAGGGTTCCGACTATGGCTACACCTTC
CASTEQGSDYGYTF
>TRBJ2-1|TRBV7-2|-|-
TGTGCCAGCAGCTTAGGAGGGGGCTCCTACAATGAGCAGTTCTTC
CASSLGGGSYNEQFF
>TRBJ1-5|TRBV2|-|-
TGTGCCAGCAGTGGTTCGGTTAGCAATCAGCCCCAGCATTTT
CASSGSVSNQPQHF
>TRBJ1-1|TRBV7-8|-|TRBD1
TGTGCCAGCAGCTTAGACGGACAGGGTTACACTGAAGCTTTCTTT
CASSLDGQGYTEAFF
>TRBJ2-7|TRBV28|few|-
TGTGCCAGCAGTTTTGGGCAGGACTACGAGCAGTACTTC
CASSFGQDYEQYF
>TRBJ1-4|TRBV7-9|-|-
TGTGCCAGCAGGACAGAAAATGAAAAACTGTTTTTT
CASRTENEKLFF
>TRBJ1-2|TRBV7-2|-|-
TGTGCCAGCAGCTTAGTGGTCGGGCAGGGGTCGGGTGGCTACACCTTC
CASSLVVGQGSGGYTF
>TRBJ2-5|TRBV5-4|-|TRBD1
TGTGCCAGCAGGTCCGGGACAGACCAAGAGACCCAGTACTTC
CASRSGTDQETQYF
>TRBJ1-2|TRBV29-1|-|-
TGCAGCGTGTGGGCAGGTCAGGGCTACACCTTC
CSVWAGQGYTF
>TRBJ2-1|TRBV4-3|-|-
TGCGCCAGCAGCCAAGATAGCGGCGGGTCCTACAATGAGCAGTTCTTC
CASSQDSGGSYNEQFF
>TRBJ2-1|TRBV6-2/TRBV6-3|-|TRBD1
TGTGCCAGCAGTCGCGGGACAGGGGTTCAGTTCTTC
CASSRGTGVQFF
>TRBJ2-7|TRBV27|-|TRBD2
TGTGCCAGCAGTTTATTCGGAGGGCGGGAGGTCGAGCAGTACTTC
CASSLFGGREVEQYF
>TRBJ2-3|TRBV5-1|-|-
TGCGCCAGCAGCTTGGCAGGGGGCACAGATACGCAGTATTTT
CASSLAGGTDTQYF
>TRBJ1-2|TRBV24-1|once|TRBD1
TGTGCCACCAGTGATACCGGGACAGGGGATGGCTACACCTTC
CATSDTGTGDGYTF
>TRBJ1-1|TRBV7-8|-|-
TGTGCCAGCAGCTTAGACAGGGAACTTGAAGCTTTCTTT
CASSLDRELEAFF
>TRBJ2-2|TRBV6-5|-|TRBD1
TGTGCCAGCAGTTACTCTGGGACAGGGCACACCGGGGAGCTGTTTTTT
CASSYSGTGHTGELFF
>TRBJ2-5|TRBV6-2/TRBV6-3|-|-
TGTGCCAGCAGTTACGCAGCGACCAACCAAGAGACCCAGTACTTC
CASSYAATNQETQYF
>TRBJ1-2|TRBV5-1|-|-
TGCGCCAGCAGCTTGACGTCGCAGGGTAACTATGGCTACACCTTC
CASSLTSQGNYGYTF
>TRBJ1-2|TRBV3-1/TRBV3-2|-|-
TGTGCCAGCAGCCAAGATGCCAGGGGTCTACCCTATGGCTACACCTTC
CASSQDARGLPYGYTF
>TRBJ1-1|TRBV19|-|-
TGTGCCAGTATAGGACCCTCTCGAGGGATGAACACTGAAGCTTTCTTT
CASIGPSRGMNTEAFF
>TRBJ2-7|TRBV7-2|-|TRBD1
TGTGCCAGCAGCTTAGCTCCGGGACAGGGTTCGGGGCAGTACTTC
CASSLAPGQGSGQYF
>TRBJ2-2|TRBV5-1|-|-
TGCGCCAGCAGCTTGAGTTTTGGGGCCGGAGTCACCGGGGAGCTGTTTTTT
CASSLSFGAGVTGELFF